This TCR beta chain was recovered during a study of blood T cell repertoires in COVID-19. There are 15 residues in the CDR3. Germline V CDR1 and CDR2: SGHVS, FQNEAQ. V lost 4 bases to trimming and J lost 6 bases, with 16 bases between them. Repertoires were generated with immunoSEQ multiplex PCR, while TCRdb's copy carries only in-frame clones and drops some. This table holds about 430,000 clones, approximately 90% found once. The genes are TRBV7-8 and TRBJ2-1; a possible D gene is TRBD2 (6 bases). Sequencing input: PBMCs or T cells enriched from blood (not recorded which). This TCR was recovered from a woman between 18 and 29 years old who had been exposed to COVID-19. The CDR3 here is CASSWGVASPNEQFF. In nucleotides, the CDR3 is TGTGCCAGCAGCTGGGGGGTGGCTAGTCCCAATGAGCAGTTCTTC.